The next 8 T cell receptor beta chains were all read from a single sample in a study of shared clonotypes between healthy human individuals. The table came from immunoSEQ multiplex PCR; TCRdb's copy has only in-frame clones and leaves some out. The sample includes about 1 million clones, about 76% of them seen just once. The sequencing input was memory CD4+ T cells sorted from blood. Stated subset: CD45RA-negative fraction. The source of these receptors is a man aged 18-30 years in good health.

The chain is built from TRBV29-1 and TRBJ2-1; D not certain. The V and J ends lost 0 bases and 10 bases respectively, with 10 bases between them. CDR1 and CDR2 from the germline V gene are SQVTM and ANQGSEA. The CDR3 loop spans 12 amino acids. The CDR3 region is CSVEDYLREQFF. The CDR3 DNA reads as TGCAGCGTTGAAGACTACCTAAGGGAGCAGTTCTTC.

The chain carries TRBV2 and TRBJ2-7; 7 bases map to TRBD1. The CDR3 has 13 residues. Per germline, CDR1 SNHLY and CDR2 FYNNEI. J lost 4 bases, V lost 6 bases, and 6 bases had no gene match. This CDR3 reads CASRGDSKYEQYF. The CDR3 nucleotides read TGTGCCAGCAGGGGGGACAGCAAGTACGAGCAGTACTTC.

CDR3 in amino acids: CASSISGANVLTF. CDR3 in DNA: TGTGCCAGCTCTATTTCTGGGGCCAACGTCCTGACTTTC. V gene TRBV2 combines with J gene TRBJ2-6; D uncertain. The CDR3 contains 13 residues. V was trimmed by 8 bases and J by 1 base, leaving 6 bases between them. CDR1 is SNHLY and CDR2 is FYNNEI in the germline V gene.

This chain's CDR3 is CASSLLHTPGQGSNEQFF. DNA for the CDR3: TGTGCCAGCTCACTTCTACATACCCCGGGACAGGGGAGTAATGAGCAGTTCTTC. V and J are TRBV18 and TRBJ2-1; TRBD1 matches 10 bases. This CDR3 spans 18 amino acids. V was pared by 4 bases and J by 7 bases, with 16 bases of the junction left unmatched. Per germline, CDR1 KGHSH and CDR2 LQKENI.

CDR3 sequence reads: CASSVEHNNSPLHF. The CDR3 DNA follows: TGTGCCAGCAGCGTAGAACACAATAATTCACCCCTCCACTTT. This chain connects TRBV9 to TRBJ1-6; no definite D call. The ends were cut back, 0 bases at V and 5 bases at J, with 6 bases in the middle. In germline, CDR1 is SGDLS, CDR2 YYNGEE. CDR3 size: 14 residues.

Turning to this clone: The same CDR3 arises from other DNA sequences in this sample as well. V and J are TRBV5-1 and TRBJ1-3; D unclear. Germline lookup yields CDR1 SGHRS and CDR2 YFSETQ. V lost 0 bases and J lost 4, with 11 bases in between. The CDR3 is made up of 15 amino acids. In nucleotides, the CDR3 is TGCGCCAGCAGCTTGGTGGCAGGTTCAGGAAACACCATATATTTT. Translating gives CASSLVAGSGNTIYF.

The J gene is TRBJ2-1, the V gene TRBV7-2; D gene ambiguous. CDR3 length: 15 amino acids. CDR1 is SGHTA and CDR2 is FQGNSA in the germline V gene. V dropped 2 bases and J dropped 4 bases, with 12 bases sitting between them. The CDR3 here is CASSLSGEPYNEQFF. DNA for the CDR3: TGTGCCAGCAGCTTAAGTGGCGAGCCGTACAATGAGCAGTTCTTC.

The rearrangement links TRBV27 to TRBJ1-2, with 8 positions matching TRBD1. The CDR3 extends over 15 amino acids. Germline CDR1 and CDR2: MNHEY and SMNVEV (reference sequence). The V segment lost 4 bases and the J segment 3 bases; nucleotides outside the gene matches: 7. The CDR3 DNA is TGTGCCAGCAGTTACTCAGGGGGCGTCTACTATGGCTACACCTTC. It translates to CASSYSGGVYYGYTF.